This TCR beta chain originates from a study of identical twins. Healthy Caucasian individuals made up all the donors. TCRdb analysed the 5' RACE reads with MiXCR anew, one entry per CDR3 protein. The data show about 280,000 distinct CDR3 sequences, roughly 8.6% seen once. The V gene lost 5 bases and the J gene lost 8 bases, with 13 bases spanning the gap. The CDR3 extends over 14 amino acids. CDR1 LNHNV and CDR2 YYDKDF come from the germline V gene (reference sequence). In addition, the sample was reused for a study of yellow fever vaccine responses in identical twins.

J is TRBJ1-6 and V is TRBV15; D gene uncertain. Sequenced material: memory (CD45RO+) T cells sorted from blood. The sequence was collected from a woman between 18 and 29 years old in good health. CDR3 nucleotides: TGTGCCACCAGCCCTAGGCCCCCTTATTCACCCCTCCACTTT. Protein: CATSPRPPYSPLHF.